This TCR beta chain is drawn from a study of blood T cell repertoires in COVID-19. Study-level background: Whether acute or convalescent, the COVID-19 samples came from the United States, Italy and Spain. Sources were T cells, B-cell-depleted T cells, or PBMCs; the material itself was cDNA or gDNA.

Trimming cost V 5 bases and J 2 bases, with 15 bases left between them. The CDR3 sequence is 15 residues long. CDR1 is ENHRY, CDR2 SYGVKD, per germline. This clone came up a few times. In the original processing: The assay estimated nucleated cells by amplifying reference gene primers. TCRdb keeps only in-frame clones here, not all; method: immunoSEQ multiplex PCR. V, J and clone size reflect that table, while D and trimming were determined from the DNA. Among approximately 16,000 clones listed, roughly nine tenths were seen once. Input material: peripheral blood. This clonotype was sampled from a man aged 55 to 70 with acute or convalescent COVID-19. The V call is TRBV10-3, the J call TRBJ1-1, with D possibly matching TRBD1 (6 bases). The CDR3 reads CAISLQGQVNTEAFF. CDR3 nucleotide sequence: TGTGCCATCAGTCTCCAGGGGCAAGTCAACACTGAAGCTTTCTTT.